This passage covers 25 T cell receptor beta chains from one sample sequenced in a study of identical twins. TCRdb reprocessed the 5' RACE reads with MiXCR, giving one entry per CDR3 protein. Counted here are 690,000 or so distinct CDR3 sequences, over 8.5% occurring once; the ten biggest clones make up approximately 0.96%. These data also featured in a second study, about yellow fever vaccine responses in identical twins.

The material sequenced was PBMCs. The receptor set was obtained from a woman aged 18-35 years in good health.

This clonotype was seen at least ten times. The rearrangement joins TRBV10-3 to TRBJ2-7; D unclear. Trimming removed 5 bases at V and 0 bases at J, with 5 bases between. Germline-derived CDR1 and CDR2 are ENHRY and SYGVKD. CDR3 length equals 12 residues. The CDR3 region has the DNA TGTGCCATCAGTCTCTTCTCCTACGAGCAGTACTTC. This encodes CAISLFSYEQYF.

This chain uses TRBV9 with TRBJ1-1; 8 positions agree with TRBD1. J gave up 10 bases and V 3 bases, and 11 bases lay outside the gene matches. CDR3 length: 14 residues. The V gene's germline CDR1 is SGDLS and CDR2 YYNGEE. The CDR3 DNA reads as TGTGCCAGCAGCGCGTCTGACAGGGGCATGCGAGCTTTCTTT. Protein: CASSASDRGMRAFF.

V gene TRBV7-2 combines with J gene TRBJ2-1, with a possible D match to TRBD1 (9 bases). This CDR3 region has 15 residues. The V gene's germline CDR1 is SGHTA and CDR2 FQGNSA. Trimming left V 5 bases short and J 3 bases short, with 14 bases between. CDR3 DNA: TGTGCCAGCAGCCGGGGGGGACAGGGCTACAATGAGCAGTTCTTC. Residues: CASSRGGQGYNEQFF.

This clonotype was counted between two and nine times. The rearrangement uses TRBV9 and TRBJ2-6, with TRBD1 as a possible D gene (5 bases). V was clipped by 0 bases and J by 0 bases, with 10 bases between them. Germline CDR1 reads SGDLS; CDR2 reads YYNGEE. CDR3 length: 17 amino acids. The CDR3 region is CASSVAVRDSGANVLTF. The CDR3 region has the DNA TGTGCCAGCAGCGTAGCGGTCAGGGACTCTGGGGCCAACGTCCTGACTTTC.

This clonotype turned up a few times. This rearrangement joins TRBV5-4 to TRBJ2-2; either TRBD1 or TRBD2 may fit D (5 bases each). The V end was cut by 7 bases, the J end by 6 bases, with 16 bases between. The CDR3 consists of 14 residues. Germline lookup yields CDR1 SGHNT and CDR2 YYREEE (reference sequence). The CDR3 DNA is TGTGCCAGCGCCGGGACGCCAACACCCGGGGAGCTGTTTTTT. This encodes CASAGTPTPGELFF.

This chain joins TRBV6-1 and TRBJ1-3, with 7 bases lining up with TRBD1. CDR1 and CDR2 from the germline V gene are MNHNS and SASEGT. This CDR3 has 18 amino acids. J lost 4 bases, V lost 7 bases, and 19 bases had no gene match. CDR3 DNA sequence: TGTGCCAGCACCCCCAATAACAGGGGCGCGCTGCTCGGAAACACCATATATTTT. It yields the protein CASTPNNRGALLGNTIYF.

This clonotype was recorded at least ten times. The chain recombines TRBV15 with TRBJ1-5; a possible D gene is TRBD1 (6 bases). V lost 5 bases to trimming and J lost 4 bases, with 15 bases between them. Germline CDR1 LNHNV, CDR2 YYDKDF (reference sequence). The CDR3 contains 15 residues. CDR3 in amino acids: CATSARQVPNQPQHF. The CDR3 DNA is TGTGCCACCAGCGCTAGACAGGTTCCAAATCAGCCCCAGCATTTT.

About this clonotype itself: As the CDR3 is not closed by the conserved phenylalanine or tryptophan, this likely results from a read error. This rearrangement joins TRBV28 to TRBJ2-3; D is possibly TRBD2 (6 bases). The CDR3 extends over 12 amino acids. Trimming cost V 2 bases and J 6 bases, with 6 bases left between them. Germline CDR1 and CDR2: MDHEN and SYDVKM. The CDR3 region has the DNA TGTGCCAGCAGTTTAGGGGGGGATACGCAGTATCTT. Encoded protein: CASSLGGDTQYL.

The chain uses TRBV7-9 and TRBJ2-1; 10 nucleotides align to TRBD1. V trimming: 3 bases; J trimming: 8 bases; junction bases outside the gene matches: 7. The germline CDR1 and CDR2 sequences are SEHNR and FQNEAQ (reference sequence). The CDR3 runs 15 residues. The CDR3 DNA reads as TGTGCCAGCAGCTTCCTGACAGGGGGCGAGGATGAGCAGTTCTTC. It encodes CASSFLTGGEDEQFF. The whole variable domain, filled in from reference TRBV7-9 and TRBJ2-1, reads DTGVSQNPRHKITKRGQNVTFRCDPISEHNRLYWYRQTLGQGPEFLTYFQNEAQLEKSRLLSDRFSAERPKGSFSTLEIQRTEQGDSAMYLCASSFLTGGEDEQFFGPGTRLTVL.

In regard to this clonotype: A much bigger clone sits one base away, suggesting this may be a read error. The rearrangement links TRBV28 to TRBJ2-1; 9 bases align to TRBD2. J was trimmed by 4 bases and V by 3 bases; bases with no gene match: 4. Germline V lookup: CDR1 MDHEN, CDR2 SYDVKM. This CDR3 has 15 amino acids. The CDR3 loop reads CASSFALAGYNEQFF. The DNA for the CDR3 is TGTGCCAGCAGTTTCGCTCTAGCGGGATACAATGAGCAGTTCTTC. Full variable domain (remainder filled in from reference TRBV28 and TRBJ2-1): DVKVTQSSRYLVKRTGEKVFLECVQDMDHENMFWYRQDPGLGLRLIYFSYDVKMKEKGDIPEGYSVSREKKERFSLILESASTNQTSMYLCASSFALAGYNEQFFGPGTRLTVL.

The table lists this clonotype with many counts. The V call is TRBV7-2, the J call TRBJ2-3, with D unclear. Trimming left V 3 bases short and J 1 base short, with 8 bases between. CDR3 length: 14 residues. Germline V gives CDR1 SGHTA, CDR2 FQGNSA. As DNA, the CDR3 is TGTGCCAGCAGCTTTAGTCGGGGCACAGATACGCAGTATTTT. It encodes CASSFSRGTDTQYF. Supplemented by reference TRBV7-2 and TRBJ2-3, the full variable domain reads GAGVSQSPSNKVTEKGKDVELRCDPISGHTALYWYRQSLGQGLEFLIYFQGNSAPDKSGLPSDRFSAERTGGSVSTLTIQRTQQEDSAVYLCASSFSRGTDTQYFGPGTRLTVL.

The V gene is TRBV16, the J gene TRBJ2-3; no definite D call. The ends were cut back, 0 bases at V and 0 bases at J, with 13 bases in the middle. The CDR3 loop spans 17 amino acids. CDR1 and CDR2 from the germline V gene are KGHSY and FQNENV. CDR3 sequence: CASSQSNLLGSTDTQYF. CDR3 coding DNA: TGTGCCAGCAGCCAATCAAATCTCCTGGGTAGCACAGATACGCAGTATTTT.

This clonotype was recorded a few times. J is TRBJ2-3 and V is TRBV2; tentative D call: TRBD1 (5 bases). V lost 4 bases, J lost 4 bases, and 12 bases lay in between. Germline V gene sequence: CDR1 SNHLY, CDR2 FYNNEI. This CDR3 spans 14 amino acids. The CDR3 spells CASSGQRGPDTQYF. CDR3 nucleotide sequence: TGTGCCAGCAGTGGTCAAAGGGGCCCAGATACGCAGTATTTT. The full variable domain, in which reference TRBV2 and TRBJ2-3 provide the parts outside the CDR3, is EPEVTQTPSHQVTQMGQEVILRCVPISNHLYFYWYRQILGQKVEFLVSFYNNEISEKSEIFDDQFSVERPDGSNFTLKIRSTKLEDSAMYFCASSGQRGPDTQYFGPGTRLTVL.

The V and J genes are TRBV7-2 and TRBJ1-5; no clear D. This CDR3 contains 13 residues. The germline V and J ends were trimmed by 6 bases and 4 bases, with 10 bases remaining between them. Germline V gene data show CDR1 as SGHTA and CDR2 as FQGNSA. CDR3 protein: CASSSTNNQPQHF. CDR3 nucleotide sequence: TGTGCCAGCAGTTCGACTAATAATCAGCCCCAGCATTTT.

This clonotype was picked up many times. The chain links TRBV4-3 to TRBJ2-3; a weak D match, TRBD2 (6 bases). Per the germline V gene, CDR1 is LGHNA and CDR2 is YSLEER. V was cut by 4 bases and J by 4 bases, with 12 bases left in between. There are 14 residues in the CDR3. The CDR3 reads CASSPLEGSDTQYF. CDR3 sequence (DNA): TGCGCCAGCAGCCCCTTGGAGGGCTCAGATACGCAGTATTTT.

The V gene is TRBV18, the J gene TRBJ2-5; 7 bases match TRBD1. The germline CDR1 and CDR2 sequences are KGHSH and LQKENI. The ends lost 2 bases at V and 1 base at J; junction bases unmatched: 4. CDR3 size: 15 residues. This chain's CDR3 is CASSPWTGPQETQYF. DNA of the CDR3: TGTGCCAGCTCACCATGGACAGGACCCCAAGAGACCCAGTACTTC.

V gene TRBV28 combines with J gene TRBJ1-2; the match to TRBD1 covers 8 bases. V lost 2 bases and J lost 3; bases outside the gene matches: 8. Germline CDR1 MDHEN, CDR2 SYDVKM. The CDR3 is 16 residues long. CDR3 in DNA: TGTGCCAGCAGTTTAACCCAGACAGGGGATCACTATGGCTACACCTTC. Protein: CASSLTQTGDHYGYTF.

The DNA for the CDR3 is TGTGCCAGCAGTCGCTATGGCTACACCTTC. It is translated as CASSRYGYTF. This chain connects TRBV28 to TRBJ1-2; D not certain. The CDR3 runs 10 residues. Looked up from germline, CDR1 is MDHEN and CDR2 is SYDVKM. V dropped 5 bases and J dropped 4 bases, with 2 bases sitting between them.

This clonotype was observed a few times. The V call is TRBV5-1, the J call TRBJ2-7; D uncertain. V was trimmed by 4 bases and J by 6 bases, leaving 17 bases between them. From germline, CDR1 is SGHRS and CDR2 YFSETQ. This CDR3 has 14 residues. The CDR3 bases are TGCGCCAGCAGCAACGGGTATCCTGGTGGCGAGCAGTACTTC. Translating gives CASSNGYPGGEQYF.

This clonotype was seen more than once but under ten times. The rearrangement links TRBV5-5 to TRBJ2-5, with 12 bases that match TRBD2. Germline V lookup: CDR1 SGHKS, CDR2 YYEKEE (reference sequence). V lost 0 bases to trimming and J lost 3 bases; unmatched junction nucleotides: 3. CDR3 length: 16 amino acids. The CDR3 sequence: CASSLVGLAGEETQYF. The CDR3 coding sequence is TGTGCCAGCAGCTTGGTGGGACTAGCGGGTGAAGAGACCCAGTACTTC.

This clonotype was found a few times. The rearrangement uses TRBV5-5 and TRBJ2-2; TRBD2 might be the D (6 bases). This CDR3 is built from 18 residues. From germline, CDR1 is SGHKS and CDR2 YYEKEE (reference sequence). The V and J ends lost 2 bases and 3 bases respectively, with 20 bases between them. The CDR3 region is CASSFAASDYLDTGELFF. DNA of the CDR3: TGTGCCAGCAGCTTTGCTGCTAGCGACTACTTGGACACCGGGGAGCTGTTTTTT.

The rearrangement links TRBV2 to TRBJ2-7; 8 bases fit TRBD2. Trimming removed 2 bases from V and 2 bases from J; junction bases left unmatched: 8. This CDR3 comprises 16 residues. CDR1 and CDR2 (germline): SNHLY, FYNNEI. CDR3 residues: CASSERGTRSAYEQYF. The CDR3 DNA follows: TGTGCCAGCAGTGAAAGGGGGACTAGAAGTGCCTACGAGCAGTACTTC.

This clonotype occurred a few times. V gene TRBV14 combines with J gene TRBJ1-2; possibly TRBD1 for D (5 bases). The CDR3 is 15 residues long. V gave up 0 bases and J gave up 2 bases, with 10 bases separating them. Germline V gene sequence: CDR1 SGHDN, CDR2 FVKESK. For the CDR3, the DNA is TGTGCCAGCAGCCAAGATAGGAGACAGAACTATGGCTACACCTTC. Its translation: CASSQDRRQNYGYTF.

This clonotype was observed a handful of times. The rearrangement uses TRBV20-1 and TRBJ2-3, with 10 bases identical to TRBD2. The V gene's germline CDR1 is DFQATT and CDR2 SNEGSKA (reference sequence). The CDR3 is 15 amino acids. J lost 0 bases, V lost 6 bases, and 6 bases had no gene match. For the CDR3, the DNA is TGCAGTGCCCTAATTAGCGGGAGGAGCACAGATACGCAGTATTTT. Its translation: CSALISGRSTDTQYF.

The rearrangement joins TRBV7-3 to TRBJ1-3; D ambiguous. Trimming cost V 1 base and J 0 bases, with 7 bases left between them. Germline CDR1 is SGHTA and CDR2 is FQGTGA. This CDR3 is built from 15 residues. The CDR3 reads CASSLRADSGNTIYF. In DNA, the CDR3 is TGTGCCAGCAGCTTAAGGGCGGACTCTGGAAACACCATATATTTT.